This record concerns one T cell receptor beta chain sequence. In Cohort 3, a recovered donor had either two negative PCRs, clearance, or symptom resolution. V lost 8 bases and J lost 3, with 16 bases in between. Germline CDR1 reads MDHEN; CDR2 reads SYDVKM. This CDR3 region has 14 residues. Only in-frame clones appear in the TCRdb table, and some are missing; sequencing was by immunoSEQ multiplex PCR. Of about 180,000 clones in the sample, 84% were seen once. The data derive from a study of blood T cell repertoires in COVID-19. Across the whole study: Researchers got acute and convalescent COVID-19 samples from the United States, Italy and Spain. The analysed material was cDNA or gDNA that came from T cells, B-cell-depleted T cells, or PBMCs.

This TCR came from a man aged 45-65 years who had recovered from COVID-19. The chain recombines TRBV28 with TRBJ1-1, with unresolved D. The sample consisted of PBMCs or T cells enriched from blood (not recorded which). Here the CDR3 reads CASYSPPGYTEAFF. The CDR3 DNA is TGTGCCAGCTATTCGCCCCCAGGATACACTGAAGCTTTCTTT. Complete variable domain (other parts from reference TRBV28 and TRBJ1-1): DVKVTQSSRYLVKRTGEKVFLECVQDMDHENMFWYRQDPGLGLRLIYFSYDVKMKEKGDIPEGYSVSREKKERFSLILESASTNQTSMYLCASYSPPGYTEAFFGQGTRLTVV.